This T cell receptor (beta chain) was captured in a study of CD8+ T cells in alopecia areata. Treatment: oral pan-JAK inhibitor, 5-10 mg twice daily. TCR sequencing used cDNA made by reverse transcription of extracted RNA. Generated by immunoSEQ multiplex PCR, the TCRdb table keeps only in-frame clones and is missing some. The sample has about 190,000 clones; approximately 60% are singletons. Trimming cost V 6 bases and J 3 bases, with 8 bases left between them. The CDR3 is made up of 11 amino acids. Looked up from germline, CDR1 is DFQATT and CDR2 is SNEGSKA (reference sequence). The chain carries TRBV20-1 and TRBJ1-1; D is ambiguous. The origin of this receptor is a human donor with alopecia areata. Material: CD4+ T cells sorted from blood, obtained at week 4, from a patient treated with tofacitinib. Written as DNA, the CDR3 is TGCAGTGCGCAAACTCACACTGAAGCTTTCTTT. This encodes CSAQTHTEAFF.